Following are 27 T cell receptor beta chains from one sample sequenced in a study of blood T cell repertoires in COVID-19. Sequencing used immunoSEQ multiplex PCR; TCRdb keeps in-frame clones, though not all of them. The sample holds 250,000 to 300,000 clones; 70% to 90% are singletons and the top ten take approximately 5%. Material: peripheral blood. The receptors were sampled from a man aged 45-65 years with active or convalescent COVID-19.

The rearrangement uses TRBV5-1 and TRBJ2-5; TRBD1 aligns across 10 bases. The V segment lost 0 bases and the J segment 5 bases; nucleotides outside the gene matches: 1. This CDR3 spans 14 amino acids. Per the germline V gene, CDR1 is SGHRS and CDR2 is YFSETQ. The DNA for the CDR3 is TGCGCCAGCAGCTTGGGACAGGGGGCGGAGACCCAGTACTTC. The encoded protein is CASSLGQGAETQYF.

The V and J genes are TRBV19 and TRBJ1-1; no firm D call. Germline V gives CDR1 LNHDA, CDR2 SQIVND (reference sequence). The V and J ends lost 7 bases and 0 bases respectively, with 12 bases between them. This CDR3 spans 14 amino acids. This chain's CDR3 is CASNFEPMNTEAFF. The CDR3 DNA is TGTGCCAGTAATTTCGAGCCGATGAACACTGAAGCTTTCTTT.

In nucleotides, the CDR3 is TGTGCCAGCAGCCAAGGTATCCTGAACACTGAAGCTTTCTTT. Protein: CASSQGILNTEAFF. This chain connects TRBV3-1 (or the pseudogene TRBV3-2) to TRBJ1-1; D gene ambiguous. This CDR3 spans 14 amino acids. CDR1 and CDR2 from the germline V gene are LGHDT and YNNKEL (reference sequence). V lost 1 base and J lost 0, with 6 bases in between.

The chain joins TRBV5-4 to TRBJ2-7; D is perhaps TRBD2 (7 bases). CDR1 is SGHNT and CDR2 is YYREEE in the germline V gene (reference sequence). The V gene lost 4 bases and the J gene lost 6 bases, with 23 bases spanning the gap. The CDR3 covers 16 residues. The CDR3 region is CASSQGPPKPGGEQYF. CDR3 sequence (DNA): TGTGCCAGCAGCCAGGGGCCACCGAAACCGGGAGGCGAGCAGTACTTC. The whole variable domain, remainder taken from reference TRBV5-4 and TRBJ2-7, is ETGVTQSPTHLIKTRGQQVTLRCSSQSGHNTVSWYQQALGQGPQFIFQYYREEENGRGNFPPRFSGLQFPNYSSELNVNALELDDSALYLCASSQGPPKPGGEQYFGPGTRLTVT.

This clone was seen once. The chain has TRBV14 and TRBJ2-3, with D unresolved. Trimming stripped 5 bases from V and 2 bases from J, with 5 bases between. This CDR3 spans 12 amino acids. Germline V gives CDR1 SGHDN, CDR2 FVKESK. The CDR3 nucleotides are TGTGCCAGCAGCACTTTCACAGATACGCAGTATTTT. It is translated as CASSTFTDTQYF.

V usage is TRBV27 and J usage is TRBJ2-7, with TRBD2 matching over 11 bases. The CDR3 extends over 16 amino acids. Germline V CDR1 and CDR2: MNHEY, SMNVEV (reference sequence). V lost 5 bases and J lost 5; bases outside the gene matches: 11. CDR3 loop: CASSPSTSGDPHEQYF. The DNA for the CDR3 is TGTGCCAGCAGTCCCTCGACTAGCGGGGACCCCCACGAGCAGTACTTC.

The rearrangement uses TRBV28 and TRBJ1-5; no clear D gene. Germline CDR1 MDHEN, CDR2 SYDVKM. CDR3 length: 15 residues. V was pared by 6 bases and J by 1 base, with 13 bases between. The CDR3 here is CASRSGKWSNQPQHF. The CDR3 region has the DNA TGTGCCAGCAGAAGCGGGAAGTGGAGCAATCAGCCCCAGCATTTT.

The CDR3 nucleotides read TGTGCCATCGAGAGCGTGGAGGGCTACACCTTC. It translates to CAIESVEGYTF. The chain joins TRBV12-3 or TRBV12-4 to TRBJ1-2, with D hard to call. The germline V and J ends were trimmed by 10 bases and 8 bases, with 14 bases remaining between them. This CDR3 spans 11 amino acids.

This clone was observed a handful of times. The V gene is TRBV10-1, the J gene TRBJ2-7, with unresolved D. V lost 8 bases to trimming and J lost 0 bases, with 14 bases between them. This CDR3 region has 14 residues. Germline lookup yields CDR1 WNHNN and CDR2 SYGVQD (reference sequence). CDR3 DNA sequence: TGCGCCAGCGTAAACAGTCATAGCTCCTACGAGCAGTACTTC. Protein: CASVNSHSSYEQYF.

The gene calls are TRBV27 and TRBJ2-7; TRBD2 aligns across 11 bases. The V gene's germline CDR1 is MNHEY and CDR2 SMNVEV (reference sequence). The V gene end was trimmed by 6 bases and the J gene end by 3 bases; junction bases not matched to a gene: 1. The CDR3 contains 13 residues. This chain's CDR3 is CASRLAGDYEQYF. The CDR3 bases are TGTGCCAGCAGACTAGCGGGAGACTACGAGCAGTACTTC.

The CDR3 here is CASSLAAAETQYF. In nucleotides, the CDR3 is TGTGCCAGCAGCTTGGCCGCGGCAGAGACCCAGTACTTC. V gene TRBV5-5 combines with J gene TRBJ2-5; D is uncertain. Germline CDR1 is SGHKS and CDR2 is YYEKEE (reference sequence). Between the trimmed V and J ends, which lost 0 bases and 4 bases, there was a span of 7 bases. The CDR3 is 13 amino acids.

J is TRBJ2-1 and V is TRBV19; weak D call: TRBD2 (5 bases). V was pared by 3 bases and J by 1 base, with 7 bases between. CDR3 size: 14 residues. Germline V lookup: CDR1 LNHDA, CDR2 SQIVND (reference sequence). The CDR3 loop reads CASSMGSSYNEQFF. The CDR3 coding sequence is TGTGCCAGTAGTATGGGGAGTTCCTACAATGAGCAGTTCTTC.

Written as DNA, the CDR3 is TGTGCCAGTAGTACTTCCCGACAGGGATTGAACACTGAAGCTTTCTTT. Its translation: CASSTSRQGLNTEAFF. This chain connects TRBV19 to TRBJ1-1; 7 bases are a match to TRBD1. The CDR3 extends over 16 amino acids. CDR1 and CDR2 (germline): LNHDA, SQIVND (reference sequence). Unmatched junction bases numbered 8, after V lost 4 bases and J lost 0 bases. Looking up the rest from reference TRBV19 and TRBJ1-1 gives the full variable domain: DGGITQSPKYLFRKEGQNVTLSCEQNLNHDAMYWYRQDPGQGLRLIYYSQIVNDFQKGDIAEGYSVSREKKESFPLTVTSAQKNPTAFYLCASSTSRQGLNTEAFFGQGTRLTVV.

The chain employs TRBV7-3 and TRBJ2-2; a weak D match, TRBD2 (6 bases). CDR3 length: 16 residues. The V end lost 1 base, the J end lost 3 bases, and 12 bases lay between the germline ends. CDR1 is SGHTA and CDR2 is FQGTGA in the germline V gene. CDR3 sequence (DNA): TGTGCCAGCAGCTTAAGTGGGAGGATAGACACCGGGGAGCTGTTTTTT. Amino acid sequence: CASSLSGRIDTGELFF.

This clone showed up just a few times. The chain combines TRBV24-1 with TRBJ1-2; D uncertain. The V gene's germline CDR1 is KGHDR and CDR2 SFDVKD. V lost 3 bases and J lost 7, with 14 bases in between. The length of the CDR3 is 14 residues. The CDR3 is CATSDEAAMGGYTF. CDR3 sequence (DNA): TGTGCCACCAGTGATGAGGCGGCTATGGGTGGCTACACCTTC.

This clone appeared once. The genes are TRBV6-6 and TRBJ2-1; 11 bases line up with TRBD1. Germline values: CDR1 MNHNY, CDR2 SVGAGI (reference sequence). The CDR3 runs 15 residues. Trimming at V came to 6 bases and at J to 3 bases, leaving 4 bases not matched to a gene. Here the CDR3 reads CASRRDRGGYNEQFF. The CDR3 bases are TGTGCCAGCAGACGGGACAGGGGGGGCTACAATGAGCAGTTCTTC.

DNA of the CDR3: TGTGCCAGCAGTCCCGGGGAGGGACGGAGTCAGCCCCAGCATTTT. Amino acid sequence: CASSPGEGRSQPQHF. This chain uses TRBV9 with TRBJ1-5; TRBD1 might be the D (5 bases). Germline-derived CDR1 and CDR2 are SGDLS and YYNGEE. Trimming pared 5 bases from V and 6 bases from J, leaving 18 bases between. CDR3 size: 15 residues.

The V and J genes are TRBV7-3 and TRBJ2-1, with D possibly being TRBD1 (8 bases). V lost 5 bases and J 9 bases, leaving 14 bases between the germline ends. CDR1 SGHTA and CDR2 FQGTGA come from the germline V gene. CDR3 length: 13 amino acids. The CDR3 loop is CASSDNRGGEQFF. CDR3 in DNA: TGTGCCAGCAGCGATAACAGGGGGGGTGAGCAGTTCTTC.

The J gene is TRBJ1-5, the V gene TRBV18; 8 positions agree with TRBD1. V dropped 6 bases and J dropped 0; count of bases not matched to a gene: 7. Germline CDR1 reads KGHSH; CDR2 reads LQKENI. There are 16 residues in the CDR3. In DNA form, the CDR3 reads TGTGCCAGCTCCCCCACTGGACAGGGTAGCAATCAGCCCCAGCATTTT. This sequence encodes CASSPTGQGSNQPQHF. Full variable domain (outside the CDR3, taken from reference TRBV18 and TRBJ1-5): NAGVMQNPRHLVRRRGQEARLRCSPMKGHSHVYWYRQLPEEGLKFMVYLQKENIIDESGMPKERFSAEFPKEGPSILRIQQVVRGDSAAYFCASSPTGQGSNQPQHFGDGTRLSIL.

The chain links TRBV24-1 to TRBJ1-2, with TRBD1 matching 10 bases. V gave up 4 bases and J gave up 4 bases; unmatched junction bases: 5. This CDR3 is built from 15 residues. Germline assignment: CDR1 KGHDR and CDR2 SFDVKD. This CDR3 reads CATSDGTGDLYGYTF. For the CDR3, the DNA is TGTGCCACCAGTGACGGGACAGGGGACCTCTATGGCTACACCTTC.

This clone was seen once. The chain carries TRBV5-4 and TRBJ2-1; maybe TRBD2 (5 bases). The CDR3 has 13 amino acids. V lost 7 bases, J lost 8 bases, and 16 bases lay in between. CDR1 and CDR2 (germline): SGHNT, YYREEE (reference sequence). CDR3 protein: CASSTRGVDEQFF. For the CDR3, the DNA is TGTGCCAGCTCCACTCGGGGAGTGGATGAGCAGTTCTTC.

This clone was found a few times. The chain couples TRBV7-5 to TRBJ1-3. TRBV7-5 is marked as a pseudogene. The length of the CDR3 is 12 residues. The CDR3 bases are TGTGTCAGAAGTCACTACATGAACACCATATATTTT. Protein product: CVRSHYMNTIYF.

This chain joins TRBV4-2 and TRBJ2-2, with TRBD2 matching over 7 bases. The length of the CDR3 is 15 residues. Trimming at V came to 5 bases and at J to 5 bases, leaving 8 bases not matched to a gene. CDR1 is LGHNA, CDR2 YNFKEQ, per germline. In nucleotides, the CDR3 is TGTGCCAGCAGCACCAGCGGGACGGTAACCGGGGAGCTGTTTTTT. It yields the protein CASSTSGTVTGELFF.

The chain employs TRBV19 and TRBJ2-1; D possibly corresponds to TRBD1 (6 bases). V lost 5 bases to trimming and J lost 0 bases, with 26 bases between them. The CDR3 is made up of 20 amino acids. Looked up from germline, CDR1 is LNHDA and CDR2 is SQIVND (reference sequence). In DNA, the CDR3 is TGTGCCAGTAGTCGCGAGGGACATTACTCTCTGGCAAGCTCCTACAATGAGCAGTTCTTC. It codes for CASSREGHYSLASSYNEQFF.

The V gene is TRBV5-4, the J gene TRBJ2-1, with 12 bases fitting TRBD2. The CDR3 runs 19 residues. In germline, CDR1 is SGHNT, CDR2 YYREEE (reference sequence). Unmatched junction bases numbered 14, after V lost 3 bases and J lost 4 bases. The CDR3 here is CASSSSSGLAGAKYNEQFF. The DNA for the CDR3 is TGTGCCAGCAGCTCTTCATCGGGACTAGCGGGCGCGAAATACAATGAGCAGTTCTTC.

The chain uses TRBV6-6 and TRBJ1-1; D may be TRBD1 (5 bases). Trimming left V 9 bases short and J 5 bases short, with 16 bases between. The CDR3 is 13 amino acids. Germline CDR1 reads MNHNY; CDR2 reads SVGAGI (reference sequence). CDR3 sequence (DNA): TGTGCCAGTAATGACCCCAAGGGGACTGAAGCTTTCTTT. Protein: CASNDPKGTEAFF.

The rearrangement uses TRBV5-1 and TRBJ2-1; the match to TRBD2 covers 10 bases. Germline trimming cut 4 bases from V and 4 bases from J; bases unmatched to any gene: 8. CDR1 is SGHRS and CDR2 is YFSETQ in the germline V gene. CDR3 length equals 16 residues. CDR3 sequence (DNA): TGCGCCAGCAGCGTCCGCGGGACTAGCGTATACAATGAGCAGTTCTTC. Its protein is CASSVRGTSVYNEQFF.